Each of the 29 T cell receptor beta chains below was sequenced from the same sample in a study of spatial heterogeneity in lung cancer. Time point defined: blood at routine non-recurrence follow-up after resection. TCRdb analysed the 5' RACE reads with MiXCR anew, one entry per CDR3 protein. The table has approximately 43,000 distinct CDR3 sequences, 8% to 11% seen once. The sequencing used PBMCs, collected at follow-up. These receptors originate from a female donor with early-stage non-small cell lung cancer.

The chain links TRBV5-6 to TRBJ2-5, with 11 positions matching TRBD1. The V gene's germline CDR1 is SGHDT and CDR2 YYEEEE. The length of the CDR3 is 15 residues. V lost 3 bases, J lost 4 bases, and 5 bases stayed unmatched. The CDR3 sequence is CASSWDRGKGETQYF. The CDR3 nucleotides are TGTGCCAGCAGCTGGGACAGGGGGAAAGGAGAGACCCAGTACTTC.

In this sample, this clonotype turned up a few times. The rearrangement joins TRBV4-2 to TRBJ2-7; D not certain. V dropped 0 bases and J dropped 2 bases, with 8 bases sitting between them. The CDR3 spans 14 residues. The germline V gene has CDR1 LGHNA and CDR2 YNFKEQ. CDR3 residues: CASSQDTNTYEQYF. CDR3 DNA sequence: TGTGCCAGCAGCCAAGACACAAACACCTACGAGCAGTACTTC.

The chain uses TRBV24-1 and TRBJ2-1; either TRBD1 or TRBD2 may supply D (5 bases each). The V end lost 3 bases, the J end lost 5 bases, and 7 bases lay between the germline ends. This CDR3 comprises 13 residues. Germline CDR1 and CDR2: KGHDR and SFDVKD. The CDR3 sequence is CATSDGGNNEQFF. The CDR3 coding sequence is TGTGCCACCAGTGATGGGGGTAACAATGAGCAGTTCTTC.

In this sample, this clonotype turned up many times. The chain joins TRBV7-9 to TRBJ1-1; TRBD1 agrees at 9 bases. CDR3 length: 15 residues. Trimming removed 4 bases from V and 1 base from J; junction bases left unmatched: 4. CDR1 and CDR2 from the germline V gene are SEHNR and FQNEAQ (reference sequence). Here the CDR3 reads CASSSPGQGNTEAFF. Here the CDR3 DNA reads TGTGCCAGCAGCTCTCCGGGACAGGGGAACACTGAAGCTTTCTTT.

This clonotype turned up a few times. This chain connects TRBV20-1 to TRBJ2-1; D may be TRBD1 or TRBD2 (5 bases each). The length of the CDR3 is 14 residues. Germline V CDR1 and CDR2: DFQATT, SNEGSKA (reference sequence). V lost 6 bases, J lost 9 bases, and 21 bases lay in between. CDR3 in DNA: TGCAGTGCGCCTCTGGGGGAGTTGTCCGGTGAGCAGTTCTTC. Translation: CSAPLGELSGEQFF.

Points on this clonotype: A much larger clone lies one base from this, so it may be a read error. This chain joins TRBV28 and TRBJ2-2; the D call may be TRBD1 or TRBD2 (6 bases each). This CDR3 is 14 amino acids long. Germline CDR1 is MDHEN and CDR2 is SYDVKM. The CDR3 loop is CASDRGENSGELFF. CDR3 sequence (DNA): TGTGCCAGCGATAGGGGGGAGAACTCCGGGGAGCTGTTTTTT.

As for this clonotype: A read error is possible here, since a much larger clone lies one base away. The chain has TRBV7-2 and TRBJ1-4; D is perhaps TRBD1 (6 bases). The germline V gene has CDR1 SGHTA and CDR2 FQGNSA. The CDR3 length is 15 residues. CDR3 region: CVSRTGGPSGEKLFF. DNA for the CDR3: TGTGTCAGCAGAACCGGGGGCCCGTCGGGCGAAAAACTGTTTTTT.

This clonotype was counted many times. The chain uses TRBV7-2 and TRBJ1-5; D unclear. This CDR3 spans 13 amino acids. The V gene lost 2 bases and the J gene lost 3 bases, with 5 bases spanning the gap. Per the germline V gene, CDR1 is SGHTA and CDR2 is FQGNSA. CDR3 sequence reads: CASSLRTNQPQHF. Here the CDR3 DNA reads TGTGCCAGCAGCTTAAGGACCAATCAGCCCCAGCATTTT.

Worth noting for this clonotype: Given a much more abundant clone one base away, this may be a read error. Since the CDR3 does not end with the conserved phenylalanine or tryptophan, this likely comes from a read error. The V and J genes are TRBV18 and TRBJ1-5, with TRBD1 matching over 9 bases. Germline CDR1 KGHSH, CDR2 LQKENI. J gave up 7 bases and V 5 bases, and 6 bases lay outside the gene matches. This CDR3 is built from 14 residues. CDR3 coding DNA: TGTGCCAGCTCAGCACAGGGGGCGAAACAGCCCCAGCATTTA. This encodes CASSAQGAKQPQHL.

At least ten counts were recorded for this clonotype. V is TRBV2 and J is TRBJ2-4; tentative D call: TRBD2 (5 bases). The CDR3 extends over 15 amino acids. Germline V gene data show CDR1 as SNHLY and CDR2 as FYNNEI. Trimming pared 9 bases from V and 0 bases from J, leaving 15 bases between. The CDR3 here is CASKTGRLAKNIQYF. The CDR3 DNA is TGTGCCAGTAAGACGGGAAGACTAGCCAAAAACATTCAGTACTTC.

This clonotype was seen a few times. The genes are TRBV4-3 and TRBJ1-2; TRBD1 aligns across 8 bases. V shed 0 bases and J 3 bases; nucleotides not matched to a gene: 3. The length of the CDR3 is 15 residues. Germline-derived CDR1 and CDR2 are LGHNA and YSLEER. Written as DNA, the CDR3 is TGCGCCAGCAGCCAAGAGACAGGGGTGGACTATGGCTACACCTTC. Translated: CASSQETGVDYGYTF.

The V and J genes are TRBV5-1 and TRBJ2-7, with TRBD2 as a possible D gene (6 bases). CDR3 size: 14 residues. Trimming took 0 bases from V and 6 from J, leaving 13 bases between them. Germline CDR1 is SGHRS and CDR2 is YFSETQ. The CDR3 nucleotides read TGCGCCAGCAGCTTGGCCGGGCAGGGAGGCGAGCAGTACTTC. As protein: CASSLAGQGGEQYF.

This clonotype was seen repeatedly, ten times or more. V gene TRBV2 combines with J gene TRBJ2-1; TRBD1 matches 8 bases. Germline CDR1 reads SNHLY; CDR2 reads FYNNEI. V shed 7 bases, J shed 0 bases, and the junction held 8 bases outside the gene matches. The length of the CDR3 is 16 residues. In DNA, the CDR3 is TGTGCCAGCAACCGGGACAGGAGGAGCTCCTACAATGAGCAGTTCTTC. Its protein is CASNRDRRSSYNEQFF.

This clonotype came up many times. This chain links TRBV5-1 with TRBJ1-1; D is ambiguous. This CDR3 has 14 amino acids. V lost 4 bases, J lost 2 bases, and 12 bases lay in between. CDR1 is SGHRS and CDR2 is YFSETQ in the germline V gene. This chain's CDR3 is CASSPGPPNTEAFF. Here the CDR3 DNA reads TGCGCCAGCAGCCCCGGGCCCCCAAACACTGAAGCTTTCTTT.

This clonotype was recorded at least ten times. The CDR3 sequence: CASSHGTGVSYEQYF. In DNA, the CDR3 is TGTGCCAGCAGCCACGGGACAGGTGTTTCCTACGAGCAGTACTTC. The chain links TRBV5-6 to TRBJ2-7; TRBD1 aligns across 8 bases. The CDR3 extends over 15 amino acids. The V gene end was trimmed by 4 bases and the J gene end by 1 base; junction bases not matched to a gene: 7. Germline V gene sequence: CDR1 SGHDT, CDR2 YYEEEE.

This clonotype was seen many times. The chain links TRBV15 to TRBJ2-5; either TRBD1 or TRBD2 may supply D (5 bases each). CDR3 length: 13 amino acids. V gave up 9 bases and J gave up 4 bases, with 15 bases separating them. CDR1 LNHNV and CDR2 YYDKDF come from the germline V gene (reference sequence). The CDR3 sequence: CATKGRYPETQYF. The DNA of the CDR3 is TGTGCCACAAAGGGACGGTACCCAGAGACCCAGTACTTC.

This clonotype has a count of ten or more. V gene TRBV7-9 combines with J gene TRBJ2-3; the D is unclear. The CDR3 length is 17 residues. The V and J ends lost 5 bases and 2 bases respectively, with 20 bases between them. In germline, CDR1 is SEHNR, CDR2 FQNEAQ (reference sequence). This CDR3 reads CASSPSAGGVATDTQYF. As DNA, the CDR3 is TGTGCCAGCAGCCCGTCCGCCGGTGGAGTGGCCACAGATACGCAGTATTTT.

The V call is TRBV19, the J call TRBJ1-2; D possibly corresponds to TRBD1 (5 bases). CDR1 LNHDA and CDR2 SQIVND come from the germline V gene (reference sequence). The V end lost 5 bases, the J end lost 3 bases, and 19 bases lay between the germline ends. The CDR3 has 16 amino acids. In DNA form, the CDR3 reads TGTGCCAGTAGTGCATTTATAGGGGAATCGGACTATGGCTACACCTTC. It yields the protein CASSAFIGESDYGYTF.

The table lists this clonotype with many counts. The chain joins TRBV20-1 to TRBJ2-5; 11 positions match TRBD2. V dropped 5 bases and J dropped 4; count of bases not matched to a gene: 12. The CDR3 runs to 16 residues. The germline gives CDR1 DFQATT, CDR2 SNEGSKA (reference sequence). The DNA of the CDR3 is TGCAGTGCTGGATCGCCTAGCGGGGGGATGGGAGAGACCCAGTACTTC. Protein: CSAGSPSGGMGETQYF.

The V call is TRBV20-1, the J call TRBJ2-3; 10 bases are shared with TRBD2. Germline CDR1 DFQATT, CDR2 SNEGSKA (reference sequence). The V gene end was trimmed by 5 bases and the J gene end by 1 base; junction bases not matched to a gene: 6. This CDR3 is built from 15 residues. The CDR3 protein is CSAGLSGGRTDTQYF. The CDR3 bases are TGCAGTGCTGGACTTAGCGGGGGGCGCACAGATACGCAGTATTTT.

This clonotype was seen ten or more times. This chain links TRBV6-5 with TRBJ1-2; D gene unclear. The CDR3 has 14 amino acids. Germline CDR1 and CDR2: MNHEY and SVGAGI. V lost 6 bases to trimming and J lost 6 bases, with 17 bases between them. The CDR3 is CASRPSGNPNGYTF. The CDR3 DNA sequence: TGTGCCAGCAGGCCTTCCGGAAACCCGAATGGCTACACCTTC.

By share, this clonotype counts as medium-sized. CDR3 protein: CASNSVTGELFF. The CDR3 DNA sequence: TGTGCCAGCAATAGCGTTACCGGGGAGCTGTTTTTT. V is TRBV28 and J is TRBJ2-2; D might be TRBD2 (5 bases). CDR3 length equals 12 residues. Trimming took off 7 bases at V and 5 bases at J, with 8 bases between the two ends. Germline CDR1 reads MDHEN; CDR2 reads SYDVKM.

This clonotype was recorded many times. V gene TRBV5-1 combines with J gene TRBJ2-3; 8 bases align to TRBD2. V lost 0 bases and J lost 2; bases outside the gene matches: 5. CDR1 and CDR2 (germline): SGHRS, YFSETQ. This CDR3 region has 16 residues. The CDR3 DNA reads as TGCGCCAGCAGCTTGGAGGCGGGGGGCCCCACAGATACGCAGTATTTT. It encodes CASSLEAGGPTDTQYF.

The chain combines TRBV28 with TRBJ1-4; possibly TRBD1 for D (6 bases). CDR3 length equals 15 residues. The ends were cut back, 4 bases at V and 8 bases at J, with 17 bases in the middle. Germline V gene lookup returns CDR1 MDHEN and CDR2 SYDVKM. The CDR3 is CASSSPTGFKEKLFF. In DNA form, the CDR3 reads TGTGCCAGCAGTTCCCCGACAGGTTTTAAGGAAAAACTGTTTTTT.

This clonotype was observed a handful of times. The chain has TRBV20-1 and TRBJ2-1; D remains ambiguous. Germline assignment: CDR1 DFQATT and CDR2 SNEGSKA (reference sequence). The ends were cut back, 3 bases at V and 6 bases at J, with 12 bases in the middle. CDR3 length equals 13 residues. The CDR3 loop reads CSASALKGNEQFF. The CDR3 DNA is TGCAGTGCTAGCGCACTAAAAGGCAATGAGCAGTTCTTC.

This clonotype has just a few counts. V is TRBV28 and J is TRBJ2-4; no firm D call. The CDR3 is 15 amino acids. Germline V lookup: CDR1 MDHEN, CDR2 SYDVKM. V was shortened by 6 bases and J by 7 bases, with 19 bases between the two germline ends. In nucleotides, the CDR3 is TGTGCCAGCAGCCCAGTTGTTTCCCGTAATAACATTCAGTACTTC. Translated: CASSPVVSRNNIQYF.

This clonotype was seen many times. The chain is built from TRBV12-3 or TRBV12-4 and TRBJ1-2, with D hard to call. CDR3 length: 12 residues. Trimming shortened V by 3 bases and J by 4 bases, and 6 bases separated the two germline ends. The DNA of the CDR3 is TGTGCCAGCAGTTTGGGCCGCTATGGCTACACCTTC. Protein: CASSLGRYGYTF.

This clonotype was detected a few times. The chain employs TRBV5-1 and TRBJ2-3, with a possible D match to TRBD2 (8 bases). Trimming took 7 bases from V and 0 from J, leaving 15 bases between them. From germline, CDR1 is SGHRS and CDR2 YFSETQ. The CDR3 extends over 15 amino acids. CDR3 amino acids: CASGREGASTDTQYF. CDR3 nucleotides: TGCGCCAGCGGCCGGGAGGGGGCTAGCACAGATACGCAGTATTTT.

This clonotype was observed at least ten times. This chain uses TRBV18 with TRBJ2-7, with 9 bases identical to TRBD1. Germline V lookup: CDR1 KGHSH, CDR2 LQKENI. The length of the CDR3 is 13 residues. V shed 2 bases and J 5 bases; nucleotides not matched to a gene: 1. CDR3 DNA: TGTGCCAGCTCACCAGGGACAGGGAACGAGCAGTACTTC. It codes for CASSPGTGNEQYF.